This record concerns one T cell receptor beta chain sequence. The target antigen is unknown. The CDR3 covers 16 residues. The V gene end was trimmed by 5 bases and the J gene end by 5 bases; junction bases not matched to a gene: 7. Per germline, CDR1 SGHAT and CDR2 FQNNGV. The record originates from a study of T cells in localized non-small cell lung cancer. Measured with immunoSEQ multiplex PCR; TCRdb has only the in-frame clones, and not every one. The table has about 20,000 clones, about 89% seen once. Study findings and constraints: The greatest T cell clonality was found in uninvolved adjacent lung (higher than in tumor). Elevated circulating T cell density in blood was associated with longer overall survival. Median detection of top 100 tumor clones in adjacent lung was approximately 50 clones.

The receptor's source is a man aged 35 to 69 with stage II squamous cell lung carcinoma. Sequenced material: PBMCs, taken before any cancer treatment. The genes are TRBV11-2 and TRBJ2-5, with 14 nucleotides matching TRBD2. The DNA for the CDR3 is TGTGCCAGCAGCCCCGGGACTAGCGGGAGTTACGAGACCCAGTACTTC. Translated, it gives CASSPGTSGSYETQYF.